This entry lists 8 T cell receptor beta chains sequenced from one sample in a study of metastatic and nonmetastatic thyroid tumors. Ahead of thyroid surgery, no patient had received treatment of any kind. TCRdb recomputed clones from the PCR reads via MiXCR. The repertoire holds under 55,000 clones, with approximately 15% as singletons. The source material was blood. Source of these receptors: a female donor with papillary thyroid cancer or a benign thyroid nodule (not recorded which). Some clones in this sample may be carry-over from other donors' samples.

As for this clone: This could be a read error, since a much larger clone is one nucleotide away. This sample also contains other DNA sequences that code for the same CDR3. The V gene is TRBV2, the J gene TRBJ2-1; tentatively, D is TRBD1 (5 bases). Per germline, CDR1 SNHLY and CDR2 FYNNEI. This CDR3 is 14 amino acids long. V was cut by 9 bases and J by 6 bases, with 18 bases left in between. The CDR3 DNA sequence: TGTGCCAGTAGGGGTCTTTGGGGCTCCAATGAGCAGTTCTTC. It translates to CASRGLWGSNEQFF.

The chain joins TRBV5-1 to TRBJ1-5, with D unclear. Germline V gives CDR1 SGHRS, CDR2 YFSETQ. The CDR3 consists of 13 residues. Trimming took off 5 bases at V and 3 bases at J, with 9 bases between the two ends. The DNA for the CDR3 is TGCGCCAGCAGACAGCGTACCAATCAGCCCCAGCATTTT. It specifies CASRQRTNQPQHF.

This clone was observed at least ten times. J is TRBJ1-1 and V is TRBV4-2, with TRBD1 as a possible D gene (6 bases). The germline V gene encodes CDR1 LGHNA and CDR2 YNFKEQ. Trimming removed 1 base at V and 10 bases at J, with 22 bases between. This CDR3 spans 16 amino acids. The CDR3 nucleotides read TGTGCCAGCAGCCAAGGCTTTGGGGGAGGGGGAAGAGGAGCTTTCTTT. It is translated as CASSQGFGGGGRGAFF.

This clone came up once. The J gene is TRBJ1-1, the V gene TRBV20-1; D is undetermined. Germline CDR1 DFQATT, CDR2 SNEGSKA (reference sequence). The CDR3 covers 14 residues. Trimming pared 4 bases from V and 0 bases from J, leaving 12 bases between. This chain's CDR3 is CSAMLPFMNTEAFF. The CDR3 nucleotides read TGCAGTGCTATGTTGCCCTTCATGAACACTGAAGCTTTCTTT.

This sequence joins TRBV27 and TRBJ2-7; no clear D gene. Trimming cost V 7 bases and J 2 bases, with 15 bases left between them. CDR3 length: 14 amino acids. CDR1 and CDR2 from the germline V gene are MNHEY and SMNVEV (reference sequence). This chain's CDR3 is CASMRSDCAYEQYF. The CDR3 DNA reads as TGTGCCAGCATGCGCTCAGACTGCGCCTACGAGCAGTACTTC.

This clone was detected many times. A clone one base away is much larger, so this may be a read error. The chain uses TRBV5-5 and TRBJ2-7; tentative D call: TRBD2 (5 bases). Germline CDR1 reads SGHKS; CDR2 reads YYEKEE (reference sequence). This CDR3 is 14 amino acids long. The CDR3 protein is CASILEVWTYEQYF. CDR3 sequence (DNA): TGTGCCAGCATCTTGGAGGTTTGGACCTACGAGCAGTACTTC.

This clone was seen a few times. The CDR3 bases are TGTGCCACCAGTGACCCCGTTACGCTTAACAATGAGCAGTTCTTC. The encoded protein is CATSDPVTLNNEQFF. The chain links TRBV24-1 to TRBJ2-1; unclear D gene. Germline V gene sequence: CDR1 KGHDR, CDR2 SFDVKD. This CDR3 spans 15 amino acids. V shed 4 bases and J shed 5 bases, with 14 bases lying between them.

This clone appeared a few times. The V gene is TRBV6-9, the J gene TRBJ1-3; D remains unclear. The germline CDR1 and CDR2 sequences are MNHGY and SVAAGI. With 5 bases removed from V and 6 bases from J, the gap between germline ends came to 5 bases. CDR3 length equals 11 residues. The CDR3, as DNA: TGTGCCAGCAGTGAAGTAAACACCATATATTTT. It codes for CASSEVNTIYF.